The entry below describes one T cell receptor (beta chain). This clone's antigen is unknown. Base qualities were left out, and no much larger clone turns up one base away. All of the isolated RNA was reverse transcribed with the High Capacity cDNA Reverse Transcription Kit, so expressed TCRB transcripts were sequenced. Naive, central memory and regulatory T cell samples underwent deep immunoSEQ sequencing, averaging around 3.7 million total reads per sample. Sorted cells were lysed in RLT buffer, and RNA was extracted using DNase-treated RNeasy Micro or Mini kits according to cell number. Each cell subset was processed separately to prevent cross-contamination, with patient and healthy donor samples processed together. The immunoSEQ multiplex PCR was used to amplify TCRB sequences from cDNA, generating 87-bp fragments that spanned the CDR3 region. Amplicons were sequenced on the Illumina HiSeq platform. On the authors' methods: PCR bias was corrected computationally using synthetic template baselines, and reads within Hamming distance 2 were collapsed, with unmergeable singletons discarded. Reads were aligned to IMGT to assign V, D and J genes, CDR3 length, and insertions or deletions at six rearrangement sites. Within each subset, clonotype counts were normalized to sorted cell number, after which true diversity and Gini coefficients were computed with the tcR R package. The overlap coefficient, calculated on TCRB nucleotide sequences, was used to measure repertoire sharing. TCRdb carries this immuneACCESS record with in-frame sequences only. Its versions omit some clonotypes, under half of them owing to an unresolved V gene in the studies checked, with the rest unexplained. V, J and clone size are taken as reported in that table, and D and trimming were inferred from the DNA itself. The sample includes approximately 150,000 clones, with approximately 10% observed a single time. Approximately 0.7% of the sample goes to the ten largest clones.

These data are taken from a study of beta chain features in type 1 diabetes (dated by TCRdb to between 2018 and 2020). Regarding the study in general: Patients and healthy donors did not differ in mean age, gender distribution, total cell number or subset yield. Naive and central memory subsets were obtained from all 30 or so donors, but regulatory and stem cell-like memory subsets were isolated from only 8 patients and roughly eight healthy donors. The study compared TCRB repertoires of sorted circulating CD4+ T cell subsets between recently diagnosed type 1 diabetes patients and matched healthy donors. A total of 100 million to 140 million sorted cells were examined across all samples, and the number of cells per subset was strongly correlated with RNA yield. What the study reported, not specific to this receptor: HLA sub-analyses involved small numbers of individuals, so any influence of HLA type on TCRB rearrangement remained unresolved. A moderate but significant shortening of TCRB CDR3 length was observed in type 1 diabetes patients in all four CD4+ subsets. At VDJ recombination sites, patients with type 1 diabetes made fewer insertions and deleted more nucleotides, a pattern implying thymic rearrangement abnormalities. Because cDNA was sequenced instead of genomic DNA, highly expressing activated cells could be over-represented, though the groups showed no difference in activation or CD3 levels. Naive, central memory and regulatory TCRB repertoires appeared to be more alike among patients than among healthy donors. PCR may preferentially amplify shorter templates, but because patient and control samples were amplified and corrected together, any resulting skew would affect both groups equally.

From each donor, a single peripheral blood sample of around 0.12 L on average was drawn into heparinised tubes. A BD FACSAria II and a panel including CD45RO, CCR7, CD25, CD127, CD95 and CD27 were used to sort naive, central memory, regulatory and stem cell-like memory CD4+ T cells. All sorted populations exceeded 95% purity. PBMCs were isolated right away by Lymphoprep density gradient centrifugation and were stained directly, without culture. To minimize batch effects, samples were stained and sorted in pairs, one healthy donor with one patient per experiment. The sample was central memory CD4+ T cells from blood. The receptor comes from a man aged 25 to 45 with type 1 diabetes.

The nucleotide sequence reads TGTGCCAGCAGCCTGACTACCGCAGATACGCAGTATTTT. Its protein is CASSLTTADTQYF. The rearrangement joined TRBV5-5 to TRBJ2-3; a tentative D call is TRBD2 (5 bases match). Its CDR3 holds 13 amino acids, cysteine through phenylalanine. Only CDR3 DNA remains: 39 bases, in frame from the first base. V is reduced by 4 bases and J by 4 bases, leaving a spacing of 10 bases between them. As encoded in the germline V gene (reference sequence), CDR1 is SGHKS while CDR2 is YYEKEE.